This TCR beta chain was sequenced in a study of shared clonotypes between healthy human individuals. The CDR3 runs 16 residues. Germline CDR1 SGHVT, CDR2 SQSDAQ. With 5 bases removed from V and 4 bases from J, the gap between germline ends came to 20 bases. The method was immunoSEQ multiplex PCR; TCRdb's version includes in-frame clones alone and lacks a portion of them. The table has over 150,000 clones, 65% to 70% seen once. The source is a man aged 25-45 years in good health. The sample taken for sequencing was memory CD4+ T cells sorted from blood. Subset defined: CD45RA-negative fraction. This chain connects TRBV7-4 to TRBJ1-2; D not certain. In DNA form, the CDR3 reads TGTGCCAGCAGCCTCCCCCTTACCCGAAAGACCTATGGCTACACCTTC. Amino acid sequence: CASSLPLTRKTYGYTF.